A selection of T cell receptor beta chains follows, all from one sample in a study of early T cells in non-severe SARS-CoV-2 infection. TCRdb itself ran the 5' RACE reads through MiXCR, one entry per CDR3 protein. The top ten hold 12% of the sample, which has more than 70,000 distinct CDR3 sequences, around 11% seen once. This specimen consisted of whole blood, obtained at baseline. These receptors all come from an adult who was a healthcare worker with PCR-confirmed SARS-CoV-2 infection or an uninfected control (not recorded which). CDR3s leave out the opening cysteine and the closing phenylalanine or tryptophan. A D gene is named only where the DNA matches it firmly.

D gene	V gene	CDR3 protein
NA	TRBV6-1	ASTEGGLSYGYT
NA	TRBV5-6	ASSRRWSGDTQY
NA	TRBV10-2	ASKDTYTEAF
TRBD1	TRBV2	ASRSGTGGINEQF
NA	TRBV18	ASSPVQADGEQY
TRBD1	TRBV2	ASSEYGTDGYT
TRBD1	TRBV3-1	ASSHSDRILNYGYT
TRBD1	TRBV7-2	ASSVGTASSYEQY
NA	TRBV29-1	SVERGNEQF
NA	TRBV6-2/TRBV6-3	ASRMTGRNNEQF
TRBD1	TRBV20-1	SATPGQNMNTEAF
TRBD1	TRBV15	ATSRQGAYEQY
NA	TRBV7-3	ASSLRGGQGTYNEQF
NA	TRBV29-1	SERDRRYYEQY